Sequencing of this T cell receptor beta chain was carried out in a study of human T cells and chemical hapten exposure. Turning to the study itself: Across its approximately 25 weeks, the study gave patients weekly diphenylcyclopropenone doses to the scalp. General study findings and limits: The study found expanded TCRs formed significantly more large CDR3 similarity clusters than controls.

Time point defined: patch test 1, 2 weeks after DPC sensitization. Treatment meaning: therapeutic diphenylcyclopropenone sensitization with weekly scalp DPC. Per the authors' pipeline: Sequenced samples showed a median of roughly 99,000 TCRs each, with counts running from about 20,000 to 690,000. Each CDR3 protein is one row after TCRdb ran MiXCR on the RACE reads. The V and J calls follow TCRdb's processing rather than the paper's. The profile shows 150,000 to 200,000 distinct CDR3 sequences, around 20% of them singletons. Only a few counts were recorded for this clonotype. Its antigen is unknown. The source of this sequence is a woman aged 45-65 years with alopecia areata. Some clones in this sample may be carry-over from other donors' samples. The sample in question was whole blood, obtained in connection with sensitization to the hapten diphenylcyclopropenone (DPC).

The CDR3 DNA sequence: TGTGCCAGCAGCTTAGATTCGGGCTTTATGAACACTGAAGCTTTCTTT. It codes for CASSLDSGFMNTEAFF. The chain couples TRBV11-2 to TRBJ1-1; D gene unclear. Looked up from germline, CDR1 is SGHAT and CDR2 is FQNNGV. Trimming removed 0 bases at V and 0 bases at J, with 11 bases between. This CDR3 is built from 16 residues.